Shown below are 21 T cell receptor beta chains from a single sample sequenced in a study of blood T cell repertoires in COVID-19. Data came from immunoSEQ multiplex PCR; TCRdb stores just in-frame clones and leaves some out. The sample includes 140,000 to 150,000 clones, 80% to 90% of them seen just once. Sequencing used peripheral blood. The receptors shown here come from a woman aged 60-70 years with COVID-19, enrolled during active disease.

Only one count was recorded for this clone. The V and J genes are TRBV10-1 and TRBJ1-1; 7 bases agree with TRBD1. V trimming: 8 bases; J trimming: 5 bases; junction bases outside the gene matches: 8. The germline V gene has CDR1 WNHNN and CDR2 SYGVQD (reference sequence). The CDR3 extends over 13 amino acids. CDR3 in amino acids: CASSSDRETEAFF. Here the CDR3 DNA reads TGCGCCAGCTCTTCTGACAGGGAAACTGAAGCTTTCTTT.

This chain joins TRBV12-3 or TRBV12-4 and TRBJ2-1, with 9 nucleotides matching TRBD1. The length of the CDR3 is 12 residues. In nucleotides, the CDR3 is TGTGTCGAAGGACAGGGGTTCGGTGAGCAGTTCTTC. Its translation is CVEGQGFGEQFF.

The chain is built from TRBV12-3 or TRBV12-4 and TRBJ1-5; possible D gene TRBD1, 5 bases. This CDR3 comprises 13 residues. V lost 8 bases and J 2 bases, leaving 10 bases between the germline ends. The CDR3, as DNA: TGTGCCAGCGTGGCAGGGCGCAATCAGCCCCAGCATTTT. Residues: CASVAGRNQPQHF.

The V gene is TRBV7-9, the J gene TRBJ2-7; TRBD1 matches at 11 bases. Germline CDR1 reads SEHNR; CDR2 reads FQNEAQ (reference sequence). The CDR3 extends over 16 amino acids. V dropped 5 bases and J dropped 4; count of bases not matched to a gene: 10. The CDR3 region is CASSGLEGTGGYEQYF. The CDR3 nucleotides are TGTGCCAGCAGCGGACTCGAGGGGACAGGGGGATACGAGCAGTACTTC.

J is TRBJ1-2 and V is TRBV29-1, with 9 bases that match TRBD1. With 3 bases clipped from V and 6 bases from J, the junction kept 5 bases outside the gene matches. CDR3 length: 13 amino acids. Germline lookup yields CDR1 SQVTM and CDR2 ANQGSEA. The CDR3 DNA reads TGCAGCGTTGACGACAGGGGGGGTCATGGCTACACCTTC. Its protein is CSVDDRGGHGYTF.

This chain links TRBV24-1 with TRBJ1-2, with D perhaps matching TRBD1 (5 bases). CDR3 length equals 15 residues. Looked up from germline, CDR1 is KGHDR and CDR2 is SFDVKD. V shed 9 bases and J shed 2 bases, with 18 bases lying between them. The CDR3 DNA reads TGTGCCACCCGAGGCAAATCGACAGCCAACTATGGCTACACCTTC. It yields the protein CATRGKSTANYGYTF.

This chain connects TRBV5-1 to TRBJ2-2; tentative D call: TRBD2 (6 bases). V lost 0 bases and J 1 base, leaving 7 bases between the germline ends. Germline assignment: CDR1 SGHRS and CDR2 YFSETQ. The CDR3 sequence is 15 residues long. CDR3 DNA sequence: TGCGCCAGCAGCTTGGGGCGGGGGAACACCGGGGAGCTGTTTTTT. It encodes CASSLGRGNTGELFF.

This CDR3 reads CASSFPSTGNYGYTF. CDR3 nucleotides: TGTGCCAGCAGTTTTCCTTCAACAGGGAACTATGGCTACACCTTC. The chain joins TRBV5-6 to TRBJ1-2, with D tentatively TRBD1 (6 bases). CDR1 is SGHDT and CDR2 is YYEEEE in the germline V gene. Trimming left V 5 bases short and J 2 bases short, with 16 bases between. The CDR3 spans 15 residues.

The rearrangement uses TRBV5-6 and TRBJ1-4, with unresolved D. Germline loops: CDR1 SGHDT, CDR2 YYEEEE. V was pared by 4 bases and J by 3 bases, with 16 bases between. The CDR3 runs to 16 residues. The CDR3 region has the DNA TGTGCCAGCAGCCCCGGAATAGGTGCGGCTAATGAAAAACTGTTTTTT. Its protein is CASSPGIGAANEKLFF.

CDR3 nucleotides: TGTGCCAGCAGTGTCTCCACATACAATGAGCAGTTCTTC. It codes for CASSVSTYNEQFF. The chain links TRBV6-4 to TRBJ2-1; D gene ambiguous. Per germline, CDR1 MRHNA and CDR2 SNTAGT. The CDR3 extends over 13 amino acids. Between the trimmed V and J ends, which lost 4 bases and 4 bases, there was a span of 8 bases.

The rearrangement uses TRBV4-2 and TRBJ2-5; 9 bases align to TRBD2. The CDR3 has 16 residues. The V and J ends lost 0 bases and 4 bases, in that order; junction bases with no gene match: 6. Looked up from germline, CDR1 is LGHNA and CDR2 is YNFKEQ. CDR3 nucleotide sequence: TGTGCCAGCAGCCAAGATACGGCTAGCGGGGTAGAGACCCAGTACTTC. This translates into CASSQDTASGVETQYF.

J is TRBJ1-6 and V is TRBV7-2; TRBD1 agrees at 9 bases. The germline gives CDR1 SGHTA, CDR2 FQGNSA. The CDR3 sequence is 17 residues long. Trimming at V came to 1 base and at J to 5 bases, leaving 6 bases not matched to a gene. For the CDR3, the DNA is TGTGCCAGCAGCTTAGTCTCGGGACAGGGCGATAATTCACCCCTCCACTTT. This codes for CASSLVSGQGDNSPLHF.

This clone is a singleton in its sample. The V call is TRBV29-1, the J call TRBJ1-4; 7 bases agree with TRBD1. The trim removed 4 bases at V and 6 bases at J, leaving 8 bases unmatched. CDR1 and CDR2 from the germline V gene are SQVTM and ANQGSEA. The CDR3 sequence is 14 residues long. The CDR3 DNA reads as TGCAGCGTTGGGGGGGACAGCCCCTATGAAAAACTGTTTTTT. This translates into CSVGGDSPYEKLFF.

This clone appeared a single time. The gene calls are TRBV7-9 and TRBJ1-2, with D possibly TRBD1 on 5 matching bases. The CDR3 runs to 13 residues. Per the germline V gene, CDR1 is SEHNR and CDR2 is FQNEAQ (reference sequence). V was shortened by 0 bases and J by 8 bases, with 10 bases between the two germline ends. CDR3 sequence reads: CASSLALRGGYTF. The CDR3 region has the DNA TGTGCCAGCAGCTTAGCGCTTAGGGGCGGCTACACCTTC.

The DNA of the CDR3 is TGTGCCAAACTATACAGGGCCGGCAAAAACATTCAGTACTTC. Its protein product is CAKLYRAGKNIQYF. The chain carries TRBV6-4 and TRBJ2-4; tentative D call: TRBD1 (6 bases). The CDR3 has 14 residues. CDR1 MRHNA and CDR2 SNTAGT come from the germline V gene. The germline V and J ends were trimmed by 10 bases and 3 bases, with 16 bases remaining between them.

V is TRBV18 and J is TRBJ2-1, with TRBD1 matching over 12 bases. From germline, CDR1 is KGHSH and CDR2 LQKENI. With V trimmed by 3 bases and J by 8 bases, 8 bases remained unmatched. CDR3 length equals 16 residues. CDR3 sequence (DNA): TGTGCCAGCTCACCGACCCGGGACAGGGGGCCGGATGAGCAGTTCTTC. Residues: CASSPTRDRGPDEQFF.

V gene TRBV5-1 combines with J gene TRBJ2-1; 9 bases line up with TRBD2. Trimming cost V 4 bases and J 4 bases; bases outside gene matches: 6. In germline, CDR1 is SGHRS, CDR2 YFSETQ. The CDR3 contains 15 residues. CDR3 amino acids: CASSRGAGGYNEQFF. CDR3 DNA sequence: TGCGCCAGCAGCCGAGGAGCGGGGGGATACAATGAGCAGTTCTTC.

The gene calls are TRBV19 and TRBJ2-4; D perhaps matches TRBD1 (7 bases). The CDR3 spans 21 residues. V was trimmed by 6 bases and J by 0 bases, leaving 30 bases between them. Germline CDR1 is LNHDA and CDR2 is SQIVND (reference sequence). The CDR3 loop reads CASSIRMRGQTTVLAKNIQYF. The CDR3 DNA follows: TGTGCCAGTAGCATTCGGATGCGGGGACAGACCACAGTTCTAGCCAAAAACATTCAGTACTTC.

The table lists this clone with a few counts. The rearrangement links TRBV9 to TRBJ2-7; a possible D gene is TRBD1 (5 bases). This CDR3 has 15 amino acids. Between the trimmed V and J ends, which lost 0 bases and 0 bases, there was a span of 10 bases. Germline CDR1 reads SGDLS; CDR2 reads YYNGEE. CDR3 DNA sequence: TGTGCCAGCAGCGTAGGGGGCAGGGCCTCCTACGAGCAGTACTTC. It yields the protein CASSVGGRASYEQYF.

This clone was detected a few times. The chain combines TRBV3-1 (or the pseudogene TRBV3-2) with TRBJ1-1; 9 bases agree with TRBD1. This CDR3 comprises 18 residues. CDR1 is LGHDT, CDR2 YNNKEL, per germline (reference sequence). With 1 base clipped from V and 1 base from J, the junction kept 10 bases outside the gene matches. The CDR3 sequence is CASSQVPGQGGKNTEAFF. In nucleotides, the CDR3 is TGTGCCAGCAGCCAAGTACCGGGACAGGGAGGAAAGAACACTGAAGCTTTCTTT.

The rearrangement links TRBV10-2 to TRBJ1-4; no definite D call. Germline V gene sequence: CDR1 WSHSY, CDR2 SAAADI. The CDR3 totals 13 residues. Trimming took off 4 bases at V and 3 bases at J, with 6 bases between the two ends. CDR3 in DNA: TGCGCCAGCAGTGCCCTTCCTAATGAAAAACTGTTTTTT. Amino acids: CASSALPNEKLFF.